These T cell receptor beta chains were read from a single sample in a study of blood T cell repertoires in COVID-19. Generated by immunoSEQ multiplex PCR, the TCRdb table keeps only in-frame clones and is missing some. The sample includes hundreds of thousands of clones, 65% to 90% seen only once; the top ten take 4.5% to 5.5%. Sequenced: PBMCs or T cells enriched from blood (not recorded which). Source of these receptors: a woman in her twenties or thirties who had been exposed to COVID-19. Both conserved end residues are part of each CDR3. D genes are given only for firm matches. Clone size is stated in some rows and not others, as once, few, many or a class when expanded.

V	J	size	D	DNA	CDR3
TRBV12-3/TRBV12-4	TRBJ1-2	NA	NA	TGTGCCAGCAGCAAGCTTCACTATGGCTACACCTTC	CASSKLHYGYTF
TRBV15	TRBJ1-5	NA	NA	TGTGCCACCAGCCCGGGACTGTGGAATCAGCCCCAGCATTTT	CATSPGLWNQPQHF
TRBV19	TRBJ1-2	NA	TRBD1	TGTGCCAGTAGCCCACCGGGACAGGGAAACTCATATGGCTACACCTTC	CASSPPGQGNSYGYTF
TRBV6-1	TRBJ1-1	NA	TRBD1	TGTGCCAGCAGTGAAAAGGGGGCAGGTGGAGGCCCTGAAGCTTTCTTT	CASSEKGAGGGPEAFF
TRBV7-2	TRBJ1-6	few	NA	TGTGCCAGCAGCCCTATTATCTTCCCCAATTCACCCCTCCACTTT	CASSPIIFPNSPLHF
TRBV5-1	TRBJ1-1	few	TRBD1	TGCGCCAGCACCCTCAACAGGGGTAACACTGAAGCTTTCTTT	CASTLNRGNTEAFF
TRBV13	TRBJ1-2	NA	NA	TGTGCCAGCAGCTTATTTGCGTCAGAATTAAGGTTCGGGTATGGCTACACCTTC	CASSLFASELRFGYGYTF
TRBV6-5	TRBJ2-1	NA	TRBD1	TGTGCCAGCAGTTACTGGGGACAGGGAAGCAATGAGCAGTTCTTC	CASSYWGQGSNEQFF
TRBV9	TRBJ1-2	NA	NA	TGTGCCAGCAGCGTCGGGAGCGGGGGCTACACCTTC	CASSVGSGGYTF
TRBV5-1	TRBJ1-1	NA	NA	TGCGCCAGCAGCCCGGCGGGGGAGGAAGCTTTCTTT	CASSPAGEEAFF
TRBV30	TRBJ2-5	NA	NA	TGTGCCTGGAGTATCGGGGAGACCCAGTACTTC	CAWSIGETQYF
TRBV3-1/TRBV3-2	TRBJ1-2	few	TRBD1	TGTGCCAGCAGCCAAGACAGGGGGCTCGGTGGTTCCTACACCTTC	CASSQDRGLGGSYTF
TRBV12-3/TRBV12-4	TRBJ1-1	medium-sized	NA	TGTGCCAGCAGCTCGGGGGTGGCTGAAGCTTTCTTT	CASSSGVAEAFF
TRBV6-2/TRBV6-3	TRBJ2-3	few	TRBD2	TGTGCCAGCAGCCCTACTAGCGGGGGGGCCTTAGGGAATACGCAGTATTTT	CASSPTSGGALGNTQYF
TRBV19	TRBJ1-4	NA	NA	TGTGCCAGTACCCCCACCGGGACATACTCCGATGGGTTGTTTTTT	CASTPTGTYSDGLFF
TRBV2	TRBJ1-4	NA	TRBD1	TGTGCCAGCAGAGGAAGGGACAGGGGAGAAAAACTGTTTTTT	CASRGRDRGEKLFF
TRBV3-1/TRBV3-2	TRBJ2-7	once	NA	TGTGCCAGCAGTCAAGGCCCCGGCGGGTCCTACGAGCAGTACTTC	CASSQGPGGSYEQYF
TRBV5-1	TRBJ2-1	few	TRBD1	TGCGCCAGCAGCTTGAGGGGGACAGATCTTGAGCAGTTCTTC	CASSLRGTDLEQFF
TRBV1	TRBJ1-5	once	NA	TGCACCAGCAGCCAAGATGTCAGGGGGGTAAGCAATCAGCCCCAGCATTTT	CTSSQDVRGVSNQPQHF
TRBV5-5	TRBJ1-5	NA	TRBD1	TGTGCCAGCAGCTTATGGGCGGACAGGAATCAGCCCCAGCATTTT	CASSLWADRNQPQHF
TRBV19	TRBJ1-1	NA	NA	TGTGCCAGTAGCGGACAGAAGGGCACTGAAGCTTTCTTT	CASSGQKGTEAFF
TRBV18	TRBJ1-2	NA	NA	TGTGCCAGCTCACCAAACGGGGACTATGGCTACACCTTC	CASSPNGDYGYTF
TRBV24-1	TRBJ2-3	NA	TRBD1	TGTGCCACCAGCGACCAACCGACCGGGACAGGGGAGTCAGATACGCAGTATTTT	CATSDQPTGTGESDTQYF
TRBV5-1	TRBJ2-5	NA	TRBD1	TGCGCCAGCGGACAGGGGGGCGATGAGACCCAGTACTTC	CASGQGGDETQYF
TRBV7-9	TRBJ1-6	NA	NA	TGTGCCAGCAGCTTAGATGCCAGTTTTTCACCCCTCCACTTT	CASSLDASFSPLHF
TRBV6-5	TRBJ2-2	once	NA	TGTGCCAGCAGTACTATAACCGGGGAGCTGTTTTTT	CASSTITGELFF
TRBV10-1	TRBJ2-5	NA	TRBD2	TGCGCCAGCAGTGAGATGACTAGCGAGACCCAGTACTTC	CASSEMTSETQYF
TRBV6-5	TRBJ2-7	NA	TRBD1	TGTGCCAGCAGTTACCAGAACAGGGGGAAGTACGAGCAGTACTTC	CASSYQNRGKYEQYF
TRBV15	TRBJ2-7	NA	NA	TGTGCCACCAGCAGAGATCTCGGGGAGAGTTCCTACGAGCAGTACTTC	CATSRDLGESSYEQYF